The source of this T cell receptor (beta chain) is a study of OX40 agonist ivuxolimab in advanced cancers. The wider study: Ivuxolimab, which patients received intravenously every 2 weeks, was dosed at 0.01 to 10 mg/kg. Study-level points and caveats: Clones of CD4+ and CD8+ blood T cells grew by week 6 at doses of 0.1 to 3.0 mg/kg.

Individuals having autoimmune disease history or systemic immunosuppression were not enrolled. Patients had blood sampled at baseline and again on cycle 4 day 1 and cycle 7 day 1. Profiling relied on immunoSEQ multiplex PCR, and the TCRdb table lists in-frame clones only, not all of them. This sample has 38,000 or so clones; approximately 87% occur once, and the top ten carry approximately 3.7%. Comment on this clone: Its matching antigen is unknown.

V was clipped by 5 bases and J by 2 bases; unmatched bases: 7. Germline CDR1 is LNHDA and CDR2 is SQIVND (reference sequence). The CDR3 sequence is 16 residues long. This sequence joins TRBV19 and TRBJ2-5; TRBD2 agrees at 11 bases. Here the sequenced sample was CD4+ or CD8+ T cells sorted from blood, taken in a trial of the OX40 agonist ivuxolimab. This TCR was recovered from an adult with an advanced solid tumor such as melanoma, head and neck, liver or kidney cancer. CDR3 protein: CASSGGTSGFQETQYF. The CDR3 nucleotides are TGTGCCAGTAGTGGGGGGACTAGCGGATTTCAAGAGACCCAGTACTTC.